This T cell receptor beta chain was captured in a study of cytomegalovirus exposure and HLA in healthy donors (dated by TCRdb to about 2017). Background on the whole study: In an earlier analysis of roughly 500 of the donors, approximately 260 Gb of sequence data and some 100 million unique TCR beta sequences from about 179 million T cells were reported. Across 398 genotyped donors of the cohort, an average of roughly 250,000 unique TCR beta nucleotide sequences per donor were sequenced, and approximately 17% of those sequences were non-productive. The study used immunosequencing to profile the T cell repertoires of around 600 subjects and linked those repertoires to cytomegalovirus serostatus. Of the roughly 390 genotyped donors, 81% fell in the genetic ancestry cluster associated with self-reported Caucasian donors. Donor age, sex, ethnicity and CMV serostatus were compiled together with the repertoire data. Typing coverage varied by locus: about 629-640 donors for A, B, C, DRB1 and DQB1; roughly 500 for DQA1; over 600 for DPA1; around 490 for DPB1. The later analysis used no new phenotypic data to find candidate immune exposures, relying instead on TCR beta sequences and their occurrence across donors. Roughly 300 gigabases of sequencing data and tens of millions of unique TCR sequences were included in an early release covering over 600 HLA-typed donors. The aim of the study was to test whether cataloging public T cell receptors could identify signatures of past pathogen exposure. A later analysis re-examined previously published TCR beta repertoires from 600 to 700 donors and added high-resolution HLA genotyping to investigate patterns of TCR occurrence. Along with the approximately 600-subject first cohort, a separate validation cohort of approximately 110 different subjects was used. Every repertoire in the discovery cohort had been generated on one and the same sequencing platform. Because of strong linkage in the cohort, roughly five DR-DQ haplotypes were treated as single units for association and clustering. A later genetic analysis took genome-wide SNP genotypes for 398 of the 666 donors and used that subset as a discovery cohort. HLA typing included class I and class II loci at four-digit resolution. High-throughput TCR immunosequencing, statistical association of individual TCRs with disease status, and machine learning were combined to predict cytomegalovirus infection status. To decide whether each TCR beta V gene segment behaved as functional or pseudogenic, an earlier analysis of some 570 of the donors relied on high-throughput TCR beta sequencing.

The library was prepared using the immunoSEQ multiplex PCR assay. A mixture of 60 forward primers for TCR Vbeta segments and 13 reverse primers for TCR Jbeta segments was used in the multiplex PCR. A multiplex PCR assay on genomic DNA amplified the CDR3 region of rearranged TCR beta genes. Amplified TCR beta libraries were sequenced as 87-base-pair reads on the Illumina HiSeq System. The paper's data handling went like this. Across the 500 to 850 repertoires, a later analysis counted 80 million or so unique TCR beta chains, 9.5 million to 12 million of which were shared by at least two donors. To remove PCR and sequencing errors, raw reads were error-corrected and collapsed into unique sequences using a nearest-neighbor algorithm that merged closely related sequences. CDR3 sequences were aligned to IMGT reference sequences to assign V, D and J gene segments. For a sequence to be retained, a match of at least six nucleotides to both a V gene segment and a J gene segment was required. A rearrangement was called productive if the CDR3 had no stop codons and remained in frame with V and J, and every other rearrangement was called non-productive. CDR3 was defined according to IMGT convention as the region running from the second conserved V-encoded cysteine to the conserved J-encoded phenylalanine. In an earlier analysis of around 540 of the donors, sequences lacking an unambiguous match to a single V gene segment were excluded. An earlier analysis of 587 of the donors classified V segments as functional when productive rearrangements were above 56.7% and as segregating when the standard deviation between donors was above 5%. To diagnose cytomegalovirus status from the catalog of TCR beta chain sequences, a statistical classification framework was built. In a later analysis, TCR nucleotide sequences were compared against IMGT/GENE-DB human TR gene sequences so that V and J genes could be assigned. Using the TCRdist pipeline, a later analysis assigned CDR3 sequences along with most-parsimonious VDJ recombination scenarios. In a later analysis, every TCR beta chain was defined by the combination of its CDR3 amino acid sequence and its V-gene family, and reads without a unique V-gene family were dropped. To address suspected cross-contamination and a sequencing artifact, a later analysis removed approximately 590 highly shared, low-generation-probability nucleotide sequences. A later analysis calculated a clonal expansion index for each public chain from normalized within-repertoire ranks of inferred template counts. In a later analysis, generation probabilities were computed using a VDJ recombination model fitted to out-of-frame rearrangements, and the results were checked against IGoR. In a later analysis, hypergeometric tests were used to score TCR-TCR, TCR-HLA and TCR-CMV co-occurrence, with a repertoire-size bias correction applied to TCR pairs. In a later analysis, false discovery rates were estimated by permuting HLA or CMV assignments 20 times. A later analysis grouped co-occurring TCRs with DBSCAN, adding TCRdist sequence similarity when clustering within HLA-allele-positive subsets. Repertoires with fewer than 30,000 or more than 120,000 public chains were left out of co-occurrence clustering, as were several repertoires with anomalous nucleotide sharing. TCRdb re-hosts the immuneACCESS table, in-frame sequences only. Its copies lack some clones; in the studies checked, an unresolved V gene accounts for under half of them, and the cause for the rest is not known. Clonal size and the V and J genes are those of that table, whereas D and trimming came from the DNA. The table for this sample lists 210,000 or so clones; approximately 84% of them were counted only once. The ten largest clones represent 0.55% to 0.7% of the sample.

The cohort comprised 670 or so healthy bone marrow donors. All cohort members were sampled while nominally healthy, although unrecorded immune exposures were likely present. The donor tested CMV seronegative and was one of the 352 seronegative cohort members. Each donor provided a peripheral blood sample, and peripheral blood mononuclear cells were used for TCR beta sequencing. The Qiagen DNeasy Blood Extraction Kit was used to extract genomic DNA from the blood cell samples. The study at large found these results: A later analysis reported that several top co-occurrence clusters appeared linked to parvovirus B19, influenza, CMV and Epstein-Barr virus. In an earlier analysis of roughly 560 of the donors, most TCR beta V segments were observed in productive rearrangements about 87% or about 30% of the time, broadly matching IMGT annotations. A total of about 180 TCR beta chains were listed by the study as associated with cytomegalovirus. Linkage disequilibrium might explain the correlated functional status among segregating V segments, but an unknown experimental factor could not be excluded. A cluster of highly shared sequence variants was judged likely to be a technical artifact of the sequencing pipeline. A later genetic analysis reported fewer N-insertions in productive TCRs among donors in an Asian-associated ancestry cluster than the roughly 700-donor mean. Three of the identified cytomegalovirus-associated TCR beta chains were confirmed in vitro to be specific for cytomegalovirus antigens. In a later analysis, most CMV-associated TCR beta chains were found to appear HLA-restricted, with HLA associations seemingly driven largely by CMV exposure. The earlier analysis of about 600 of the donors excluded some 15 rarely observed V segments, including chromosome 9 orphons, because counts were too low. A later analysis found that HLA-associated TCR beta chains were more clonally expanded and had lower generation probabilities than equally common non-associated chains. The presence/absence analyses assumed that sequencing depth was roughly uniform across donors, and that assumption may not be true. Because the 87-base-pair reads could not distinguish some IMGT-functional V segments, including TRBV6-2 and TRBV6-3, those segments were excluded. According to a later analysis, TCR association rates differed among HLA loci, with DRB1 alleles showing the most associated TCRs and HLA-C alleles showing the fewest. According to the authors, the approach could potentially be generalized to other disease states and immunological phenotypes. CMV serostatus was the only immune exposure information available for the cohort. Assigning TCR associations to individual alleles was difficult when HLA alleles, especially DR and DQ, strongly co-occurred. V-gene and J-gene trimming of TCR beta chains was associated with a missense DCLRE1C variant in a later genetic analysis, and the association was replicated in an independent cohort. A further reported finding was that TCR beta sequences accurately predicted the HLA-A and HLA-B alleles for most subjects in the first cohort. In this cohort, only TCR beta chains were sequenced, and detectable features were limited by the absence of alpha or paired-chain data. A later analysis associated 17,000 or so TCR beta sequences with specific HLA alleles at a false discovery rate of 0.05. The classifier was reported to diagnose cytomegalovirus status with high specificity and sensitivity in both the original cohort and the validation cohort. While some public TCRs were present in many individuals, most TCR sequences turned up only very rarely across donors. Because HLA typing was unavailable for some donors at each locus, only the typed subset was used in association tests.

About this clone: Its antigen is unknown. Base qualities are not at hand, and no much larger clone is one base apart.

V is trimmed back by 0 bases and J by 2 bases, and the junction contains 3 bases that no gene match accounts for. According to the germline V gene, CDR1 reads SGDLS and CDR2 reads YYNGEE. Its CDR3 holds 16 amino acids, cysteine through phenylalanine. Of the read, only the CDR3 DNA is kept; its 48 bases are in frame from base 1. The chain couples TRBV9 to TRBJ2-1; a stretch of 9 junction bases matches TRBD2. Sequencing was carried out using PBMCs. The receptor was derived from a woman between 35 and 50 years old in good health and CMV-seronegative. The nucleotides are TGTGCCAGCAGCGTAGATGGCGGGGGGGCCTACAATGAGCAGTTCTTC. It codes for CASSVDGGGAYNEQFF.